This TCR beta chain was observed in a study of cytomegalovirus exposure and HLA in healthy donors. General observations from the study: Certain sequence variants were highly shared and formed a cluster, and this cluster was likely a sequencing artifact. V- and J-gene trimming of TCR beta was linked (in a later analysis) to a missense DCLRE1C variant.

This clone was detected once. What it binds is unknown. This CDR3 is built from 14 residues. V lost 1 base, J lost 5 bases, and 8 bases stayed unmatched. The germline V gene has CDR1 SQVTM and CDR2 ANQGSEA. PCR was performed using 60 Vbeta and 13 Jbeta primers. Measured with immunoSEQ multiplex PCR; TCRdb has only the in-frame clones, and not every one. The table includes around 170,000 clones, over 80% detected once. These donors counted as nominally healthy when sampled, but unrecorded immune exposures were likely. The receptor was isolated from a woman aged 18-35 years in good health and CMV-seronegative. The chain combines TRBV29-1 with TRBJ2-7, with 7 bases aligning to TRBD2. Source material: PBMCs. CDR3 residues: CSVEAPGLVHEQYF. The CDR3 DNA follows: TGCAGCGTTGAAGCCCCCGGACTAGTCCACGAGCAGTACTTC.